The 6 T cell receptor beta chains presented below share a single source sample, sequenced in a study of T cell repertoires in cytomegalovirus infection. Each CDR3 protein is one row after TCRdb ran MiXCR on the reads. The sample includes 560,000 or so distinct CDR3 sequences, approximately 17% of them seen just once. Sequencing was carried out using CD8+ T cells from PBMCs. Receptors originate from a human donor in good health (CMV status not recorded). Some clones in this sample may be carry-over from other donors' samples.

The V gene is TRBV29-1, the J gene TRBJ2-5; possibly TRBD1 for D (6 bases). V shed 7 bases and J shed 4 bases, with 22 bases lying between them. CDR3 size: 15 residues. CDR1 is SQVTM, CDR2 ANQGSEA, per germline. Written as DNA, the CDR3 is TGCAGCGCCCGACAGGATGCCAACAAGCGAGAGACCCAGTACTTC. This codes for CSARQDANKRETQYF.

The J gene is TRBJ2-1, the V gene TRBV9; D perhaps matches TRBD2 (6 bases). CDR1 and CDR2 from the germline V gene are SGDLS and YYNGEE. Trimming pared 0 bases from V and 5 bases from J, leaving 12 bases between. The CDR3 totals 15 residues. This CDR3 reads CASSVARGWNNEQFF. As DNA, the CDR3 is TGTGCCAGCAGCGTAGCCCGGGGGTGGAACAATGAGCAGTTCTTC.

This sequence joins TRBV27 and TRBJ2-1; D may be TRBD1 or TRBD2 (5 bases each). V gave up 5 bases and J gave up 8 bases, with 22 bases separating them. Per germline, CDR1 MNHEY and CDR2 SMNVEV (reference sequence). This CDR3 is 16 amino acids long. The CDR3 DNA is TGTGCCAGCAGTCTCTACCGGGACCAACACGGTGATGAGCAGTTCTTC. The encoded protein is CASSLYRDQHGDEQFF.

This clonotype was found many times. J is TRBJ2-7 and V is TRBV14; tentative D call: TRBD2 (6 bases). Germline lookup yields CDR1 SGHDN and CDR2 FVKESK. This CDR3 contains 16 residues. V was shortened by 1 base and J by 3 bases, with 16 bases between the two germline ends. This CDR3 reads CASSQGWGGERYEQYF. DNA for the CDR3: TGTGCCAGCAGCCAAGGGTGGGGCGGGGAACGCTACGAGCAGTACTTC.

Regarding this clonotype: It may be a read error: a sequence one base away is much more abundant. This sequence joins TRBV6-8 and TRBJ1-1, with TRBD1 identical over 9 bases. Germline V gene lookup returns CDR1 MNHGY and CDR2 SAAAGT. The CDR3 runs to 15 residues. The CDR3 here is CASSYRGQGFPEASF. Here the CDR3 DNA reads TGTGCCAGCAGTTACCGCGGACAGGGGTTCCCTGAAGCTTCCTTT.

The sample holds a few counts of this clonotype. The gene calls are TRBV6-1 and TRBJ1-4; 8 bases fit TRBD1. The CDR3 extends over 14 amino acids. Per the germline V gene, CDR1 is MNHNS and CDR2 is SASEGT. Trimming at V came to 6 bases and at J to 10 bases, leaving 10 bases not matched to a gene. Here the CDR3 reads CASRPFNDRGKLFF. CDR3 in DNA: TGTGCCAGCAGGCCTTTCAATGACAGGGGAAAACTGTTTTTT.